These 32 T cell receptor beta chains were sequenced from one sample in a study of neoadjuvant anti-PD-1 for oral cavity cancer. Time point defined: after neoadjuvant nivolumab, at surgical resection. Only in-frame clones appear in the TCRdb table, and some are missing; sequencing was by immunoSEQ multiplex PCR. Among tens of thousands of clones, under 30% were seen once, and the ten largest hold roughly 16%. Sequencing was performed on tumor tissue, taken after nivolumab (anti-PD-1) treatment. These receptors were taken from a person aged 40 to 85 with oral cavity squamous cell carcinoma.

This clone showed up just a few times. V and J are TRBV18 and TRBJ2-5; D unresolved. Germline V gives CDR1 KGHSH, CDR2 LQKENI. V lost 2 bases and J lost 4, with 14 bases in between. The CDR3 runs to 15 residues. The CDR3 region is CASSPSTARLETQYF. CDR3 nucleotide sequence: TGTGCCAGCTCACCATCCACTGCGCGGCTAGAGACCCAGTACTTC.

In its sample, this clone was seen many times. The chain has TRBV6-6 and TRBJ1-5; the match to TRBD1 covers 8 bases. Germline V gene sequence: CDR1 MNHNY, CDR2 SVGAGI (reference sequence). V trimming: 5 bases; J trimming: 1 base; junction bases outside the gene matches: 7. CDR3 length: 16 residues. The CDR3 here is CASSAWDRISNQPQHF. DNA of the CDR3: TGTGCCAGCAGTGCCTGGGACAGGATCAGCAATCAGCCCCAGCATTTT.

This clone was found many times. The chain carries TRBV7-8 and TRBJ1-1; no firm D call. CDR1 and CDR2 from the germline V gene are SGHVS and FQNEAQ. V shed 6 bases and J shed 11 bases, with 22 bases lying between them. The length of the CDR3 is 14 residues. CDR3 amino acids: CASRKIRGGSRAFF. The CDR3, as DNA: TGTGCCAGCAGAAAGATACGGGGAGGCAGCCGGGCTTTCTTT.

The genes are TRBV7-2 and TRBJ1-6; TRBD1 might be the D (6 bases). The CDR3 sequence is 18 residues long. V was pared by 1 base and J by 0 bases, with 13 bases between. Germline CDR1 SGHTA, CDR2 FQGNSA. CDR3: CASSLGTAMSSYNSPLHF. DNA of the CDR3: TGTGCCAGCAGCTTAGGGACAGCCATGAGCTCCTATAATTCACCCCTCCACTTT.

The chain links TRBV19 to TRBJ1-1; D is undetermined. The germline CDR1 and CDR2 sequences are LNHDA and SQIVND (reference sequence). The ends were cut back, 3 bases at V and 5 bases at J, with 7 bases in the middle. CDR3 length equals 12 residues. The chain's CDR3 is CASSIPGTEAFF. The DNA for the CDR3 is TGTGCCAGTAGTATTCCGGGGACTGAAGCTTTCTTT.

This clone turned up a few times. The V call is TRBV4-1, the J call TRBJ2-3; 7 positions match TRBD2. The V and J ends lost 2 bases and 0 bases, in that order; junction bases with no gene match: 5. The CDR3 loop spans 16 amino acids. Germline CDR1 is MGHRA and CDR2 is YSYEKL. CDR3 in DNA: TGCGCCAGCAGCCAATCCTTAGCGGGCAGCACAGATACGCAGTATTTT. Its translation: CASSQSLAGSTDTQYF.

V and J are TRBV9 and TRBJ2-1, with 11 positions matching TRBD2. CDR1 and CDR2 from the germline V gene are SGDLS and YYNGEE. This CDR3 contains 15 residues. The junction had 6 bases not matched to a gene; V was cut back by 0 bases and J by 10 bases. CDR3 region: CASSVALGLAEEQFF. CDR3 coding DNA: TGTGCCAGCAGCGTAGCACTGGGACTAGCGGAAGAGCAGTTCTTC.

In its sample, this clone was seen a few times. V gene TRBV7-9 combines with J gene TRBJ1-1, with 9 bases aligning to TRBD1. This CDR3 has 14 amino acids. Per germline, CDR1 SEHNR and CDR2 FQNEAQ (reference sequence). The V segment lost 2 bases and the J segment 11 bases; nucleotides outside the gene matches: 9. This CDR3 reads CASSLTTGGLGAFF. In DNA form, the CDR3 reads TGTGCCAGCAGCTTAACAACAGGGGGCTTGGGCGCTTTCTTT.

V gene TRBV7-9 combines with J gene TRBJ2-1, with D possibly being TRBD2 (6 bases). The V gene lost 5 bases and the J gene lost 7 bases, with 9 bases spanning the gap. In germline, CDR1 is SEHNR, CDR2 FQNEAQ (reference sequence). The length of the CDR3 is 12 residues. CDR3 loop: CASSTSGNEQFF. As DNA, the CDR3 is TGTGCCAGCAGCACGAGCGGGAATGAGCAGTTCTTC.

The chain combines TRBV9 with TRBJ2-7; D possibly corresponds to TRBD2 (5 bases). Looked up from germline, CDR1 is SGDLS and CDR2 is YYNGEE. Between the trimmed V and J ends, which lost 0 bases and 3 bases, there was a span of 13 bases. The CDR3 has 15 residues. DNA of the CDR3: TGTGCCAGCAGCGTAGGGAGGAGTCGAAACTACGAGCAGTACTTC. This codes for CASSVGRSRNYEQYF.

V is TRBV30 and J is TRBJ2-7, with 8 nucleotides matching TRBD1. CDR3 size: 15 residues. The germline gives CDR1 GTSNPN, CDR2 SVGIG (reference sequence). With 6 bases clipped from V and 4 bases from J, the junction kept 14 bases outside the gene matches. The CDR3 nucleotides are TGTGCCTGTGATATGCGGACAGGGTCTTTTTACGAGCAGTACTTC. It codes for CACDMRTGSFYEQYF.

This clone was found a few times. The chain has TRBV5-1 and TRBJ2-7, with D unclear. This CDR3 has 13 amino acids. Between the trimmed V and J ends, which lost 2 bases and 5 bases, there was a span of 11 bases. From germline, CDR1 is SGHRS and CDR2 YFSETQ. This CDR3 is CASSLDNRDEQYF. The CDR3 region has the DNA TGCGCCAGCAGCTTAGACAATAGGGACGAGCAGTACTTC.

The V call is TRBV5-1, the J call TRBJ2-5; 12 nucleotides align to TRBD2. CDR1 SGHRS and CDR2 YFSETQ come from the germline V gene. The CDR3 consists of 14 residues. V dropped 4 bases and J dropped 5; count of bases not matched to a gene: 3. CDR3 bases: TGCGCCAGCAGCCAAGGGACTAGCGGGGAGACCCAGTACTTC. This encodes CASSQGTSGETQYF.

This clone was seen once. The chain couples TRBV13 to TRBJ2-5; D may be TRBD1 (5 bases). V was clipped by 3 bases and J by 2 bases, with 10 bases between them. The CDR3 sequence is 14 residues long. Germline assignment: CDR1 PRHDT and CDR2 FYEKMQ (reference sequence). Written as DNA, the CDR3 is TGTGCCAGCAGCTTCCGACAGCCTCAAGAGACCCAGTACTTC. It translates to CASSFRQPQETQYF.

This clone showed up just a few times. The chain combines TRBV28 with TRBJ2-1; D might be TRBD1 (6 bases). The CDR3 totals 14 residues. Trimming shortened V by 3 bases and J by 4 bases, and 10 bases separated the two germline ends. The germline CDR1 and CDR2 sequences are MDHEN and SYDVKM. Here the CDR3 DNA reads TGTGCCAGCAGTTTGGGGGCTCGATACAATGAGCAGTTCTTC. The encoded protein is CASSLGARYNEQFF.

This chain uses TRBV2 with TRBJ1-4; 9 bases fit TRBD1. CDR3 length: 15 residues. The trim removed 7 bases at V and 5 bases at J, leaving 8 bases unmatched. Germline V lookup: CDR1 SNHLY, CDR2 FYNNEI. CDR3 residues: CASNRPGQGNEKLFF. As DNA, the CDR3 is TGTGCCAGCAACAGGCCGGGACAGGGCAATGAAAAACTGTTTTTT.

The chain links TRBV19 to TRBJ2-2; the D is unclear. Germline assignment: CDR1 LNHDA and CDR2 SQIVND (reference sequence). The CDR3 sequence is 13 residues long. V gave up 6 bases and J gave up 4 bases, with 9 bases separating them. The DNA of the CDR3 is TGTGCCAGTAGCCCGGCCCGCACCGGGGAGCTGTTTTTT. Translating it yields CASSPARTGELFF.

This chain joins TRBV15 and TRBJ2-1; 13 bases fit TRBD2. Germline V CDR1 and CDR2: LNHNV, YYDKDF (reference sequence). This CDR3 spans 19 amino acids. V shed 4 bases, J shed 0 bases, and the junction held 9 bases outside the gene matches. The chain's CDR3 is CATSTDRLAGGRSYNEQFF. CDR3 DNA: TGTGCCACCAGCACCGATAGACTAGCGGGGGGCCGCTCCTACAATGAGCAGTTCTTC.

The chain employs TRBV29-1 and TRBJ1-1; D might be TRBD1 (5 bases). The length of the CDR3 is 13 residues. Germline loops: CDR1 SQVTM, CDR2 ANQGSEA. V shed 0 bases and J shed 5 bases, with 10 bases lying between them. CDR3 loop: CSVEDPGMTEAFF. CDR3 bases: TGCAGCGTTGAAGATCCAGGGATGACTGAAGCTTTCTTT.

This clone came up a few times. V and J are TRBV11-2 and TRBJ1-2; a weak D match, TRBD1 (6 bases). Trimming removed 5 bases at V and 6 bases at J, with 16 bases between. The CDR3 length is 14 residues. Looked up from germline, CDR1 is SGHAT and CDR2 is FQNNGV. The chain's CDR3 is CASSKYWGQDGYTF. The CDR3 coding sequence is TGTGCCAGCAGCAAATACTGGGGGCAGGATGGCTACACCTTC.

This clone is large. The chain has TRBV7-2 and TRBJ1-1; 8 bases map to TRBD1. Germline V CDR1 and CDR2: SGHTA, FQGNSA. V was clipped by 5 bases and J by 6 bases; unmatched bases: 8. This CDR3 region has 14 residues. The CDR3 loop reads CASSHRGQVPEAFF. Written as DNA, the CDR3 is TGTGCCAGCAGCCACAGGGGACAGGTCCCTGAAGCTTTCTTT. Filled out from reference TRBV7-2 and TRBJ1-1, the complete variable domain reads GAGVSQSPSNKVTEKGKDVELRCDPISGHTALYWYRQSLGQGLEFLIYFQGNSAPDKSGLPSDRFSAERTGGSVSTLTIQRTQQEDSAVYLCASSHRGQVPEAFFGQGTRLTVV.

The chain is built from TRBV29-1 and TRBJ2-7, with 7 bases fitting TRBD2. The J segment lost 0 bases and the V segment lost 4 bases, leaving 9 bases of the junction unmatched. This CDR3 has 15 residues. Germline loops: CDR1 SQVTM, CDR2 ANQGSEA. CDR3 coding DNA: TGCAGCGTTGGTCGTTTGAGCGGGAACTCCTACGAGCAGTACTTC. It yields the protein CSVGRLSGNSYEQYF.

The chain employs TRBV7-2 and TRBJ2-5, with D unclear. Germline V gene sequence: CDR1 SGHTA, CDR2 FQGNSA. Trimming took 3 bases from V and 2 from J, leaving 7 bases between them. There are 13 residues in the CDR3. This CDR3 is CASSFMSQETQYF. CDR3 bases: TGTGCCAGCAGCTTTATGTCTCAAGAGACCCAGTACTTC.

The chain combines TRBV29-1 with TRBJ1-2; D call uncertain. The germline CDR1 and CDR2 sequences are SQVTM and ANQGSEA. There are 13 residues in the CDR3. Between the trimmed V and J ends, which lost 5 bases and 6 bases, there was a span of 16 bases. As DNA, the CDR3 is TGCAGCGTTCATCCATCTGGCCACGATGGCTACACCTTC. Protein product: CSVHPSGHDGYTF.

The CDR3 region has the DNA TGCGCCAGCAGCCCTCAGGCAGGGGCAGGCACAGATACGCAGTATTTT. Translation: CASSPQAGAGTDTQYF. The chain joins TRBV4-1 to TRBJ2-3; weak D call: TRBD1 (6 bases). Between the trimmed V and J ends, which lost 4 bases and 1 base, there was a span of 15 bases. Germline CDR1 MGHRA, CDR2 YSYEKL. The CDR3 runs 16 residues.

The sample holds a few counts of this clone. The rearrangement joins TRBV7-2 to TRBJ2-3, with TRBD2 matching 9 bases. Germline-derived CDR1 and CDR2 are SGHTA and FQGNSA. The CDR3 covers 15 residues. J gave up 3 bases and V 3 bases, and 4 bases lay outside the gene matches. In DNA form, the CDR3 reads TGTGCCAGCAGCTTTAGCGGGAGAGGGACAGATACGCAGTATTTT. It encodes CASSFSGRGTDTQYF.

This clone has more than one count but fewer than ten. V and J are TRBV28 and TRBJ1-2, with a tentative D call TRBD1 (5 bases). V lost 6 bases, J lost 6 bases, and 23 bases lay in between. The CDR3 sequence is 16 residues long. The germline V gene encodes CDR1 MDHEN and CDR2 SYDVKM. CDR3 protein: CASSPLGYGAWHGYTF. The CDR3, as DNA: TGTGCCAGCAGCCCCCTCGGTTATGGGGCATGGCATGGCTACACCTTC.

The chain recombines TRBV4-2 with TRBJ1-4; D call uncertain. V was cut by 0 bases and J by 10 bases, with 6 bases left in between. The length of the CDR3 is 12 residues. Germline V lookup: CDR1 LGHNA, CDR2 YNFKEQ. The CDR3 here is CASSQDAGKLFF. The CDR3 DNA reads TGTGCCAGCAGCCAAGACGCAGGAAAACTGTTTTTT.

This clone turned up a few times. The chain uses TRBV2 and TRBJ1-6; 8 nucleotides agree with TRBD1. Trimming at V came to 4 bases and at J to 3 bases, leaving 5 bases not matched to a gene. The CDR3 sequence is 16 residues long. CDR1 and CDR2 from the germline V gene are SNHLY and FYNNEI. CDR3 nucleotide sequence: TGTGCCAGCAGTGCTTGGGGACAGGTCTATAATTCACCCCTCCACTTT. Protein: CASSAWGQVYNSPLHF.

There are a few counts of this clone. The chain recombines TRBV5-1 with TRBJ2-2; perhaps TRBD1 as D (6 bases). The CDR3 extends over 14 amino acids. The V and J ends lost 2 bases and 3 bases respectively, with 8 bases between them. The V gene's germline CDR1 is SGHRS and CDR2 YFSETQ. CDR3 in amino acids: CASSFKGDTGELFF. For the CDR3, the DNA is TGCGCCAGCAGCTTTAAGGGGGACACCGGGGAGCTGTTTTTT.

This clone appeared a few times. V and J are TRBV5-6 and TRBJ2-3; TRBD2 might be the D (7 bases). Trimming shortened V by 2 bases and J by 1 base, and 14 bases separated the two germline ends. Germline lookup yields CDR1 SGHDT and CDR2 YYEEEE. The CDR3 covers 16 residues. CDR3 nucleotide sequence: TGTGCCAGCAGCTTTTACCGGGGGGCTCGCACAGATACGCAGTATTTT. Its protein is CASSFYRGARTDTQYF.

This clone was seen more than once but under ten times. The CDR3 region has the DNA TGCGCCAGCAGCTTGGAGGGTGGAACTGAAGCTTTCTTT. Amino acids: CASSLEGGTEAFF. This chain links TRBV5-1 with TRBJ1-1; D uncertain. Germline CDR1 and CDR2: SGHRS and YFSETQ. The CDR3 totals 13 residues. V was pared by 0 bases and J by 5 bases, with 8 bases between.